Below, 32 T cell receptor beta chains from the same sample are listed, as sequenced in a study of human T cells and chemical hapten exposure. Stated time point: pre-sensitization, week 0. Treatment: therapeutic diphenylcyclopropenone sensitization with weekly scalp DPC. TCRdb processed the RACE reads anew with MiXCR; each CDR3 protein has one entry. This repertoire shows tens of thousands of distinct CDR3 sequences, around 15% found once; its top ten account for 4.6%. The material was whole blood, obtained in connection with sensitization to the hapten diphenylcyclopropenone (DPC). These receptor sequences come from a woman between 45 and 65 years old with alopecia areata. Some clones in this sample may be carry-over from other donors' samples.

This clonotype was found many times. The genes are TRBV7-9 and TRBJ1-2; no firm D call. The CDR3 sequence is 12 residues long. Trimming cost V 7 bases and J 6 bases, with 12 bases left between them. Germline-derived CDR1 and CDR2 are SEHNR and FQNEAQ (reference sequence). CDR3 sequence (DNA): TGTGCCAGCATCGGGCCGGGAAATGGCTACACCTTC. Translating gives CASIGPGNGYTF.

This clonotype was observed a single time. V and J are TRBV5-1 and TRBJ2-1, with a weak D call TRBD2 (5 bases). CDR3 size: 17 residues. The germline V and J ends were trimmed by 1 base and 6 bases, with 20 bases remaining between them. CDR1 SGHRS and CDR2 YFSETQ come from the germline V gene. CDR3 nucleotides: TGCGCCAGCAGCTTGCGCCTAGCTACTCAGGTTCCCAATGAGCAGTTCTTC. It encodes CASSLRLATQVPNEQFF.

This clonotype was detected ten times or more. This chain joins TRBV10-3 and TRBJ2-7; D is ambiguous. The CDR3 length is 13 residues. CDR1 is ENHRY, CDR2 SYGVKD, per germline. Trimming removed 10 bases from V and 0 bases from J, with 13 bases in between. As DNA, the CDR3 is TGTGCCACCTTAGACCGTCTCTCCTACGAGCAGTACTTC. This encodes CATLDRLSYEQYF.

The CDR3 DNA is TGTGCCAGCAGGCGGACAGGACCGTCCACCAGCACAGATACGCAGTATTTT. It codes for CASRRTGPSTSTDTQYF. The chain carries TRBV6-1 and TRBJ2-3, with TRBD1 matching over 7 bases. V shed 6 bases and J 0 bases; nucleotides not matched to a gene: 12. Germline V gene data show CDR1 as MNHNS and CDR2 as SASEGT. CDR3 length: 17 residues.

CDR3 in DNA: TGTGCCAGCAGGGCCCTAGCGGGAGGGGCCGGGCAGTTCTTC. Its protein product is CASRALAGGAGQFF. The V call is TRBV7-2, the J call TRBJ2-1; 12 nucleotides match TRBD2. CDR1 is SGHTA, CDR2 FQGNSA, per germline. J was trimmed by 12 bases and V by 6 bases; bases with no gene match: 9. The CDR3 contains 14 residues. The full variable domain, with the rest looked up from reference TRBV7-2 and TRBJ2-1, is GAGVSQSPSNKVTEKGKDVELRCDPISGHTALYWYRQSLGQGLEFLIYFQGNSAPDKSGLPSDRFSAERTGGSVSTLTIQRTQQEDSAVYLCASRALAGGAGQFFGPGTRLTVL.

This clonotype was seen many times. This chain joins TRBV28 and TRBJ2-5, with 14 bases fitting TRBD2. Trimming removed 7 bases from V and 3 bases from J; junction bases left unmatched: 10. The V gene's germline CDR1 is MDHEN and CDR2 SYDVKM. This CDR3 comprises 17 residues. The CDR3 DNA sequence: TGTGCCAGCAATATTCCGGGACTAGCGGGAGCTGAAGAGACCCAGTACTTC. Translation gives CASNIPGLAGAEETQYF.

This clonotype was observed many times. The CDR3 DNA reads TGTGCCAGCAGTTATCAGGGGGCTTGGGGCAATCAGCCCCAGCATTTT. It is translated as CASSYQGAWGNQPQHF. The genes are TRBV27 and TRBJ1-5; 8 bases fit TRBD1. Germline V gene data show CDR1 as MNHEY and CDR2 as SMNVEV (reference sequence). CDR3 length: 16 residues. V lost 4 bases to trimming and J lost 2 bases; unmatched junction nucleotides: 7.

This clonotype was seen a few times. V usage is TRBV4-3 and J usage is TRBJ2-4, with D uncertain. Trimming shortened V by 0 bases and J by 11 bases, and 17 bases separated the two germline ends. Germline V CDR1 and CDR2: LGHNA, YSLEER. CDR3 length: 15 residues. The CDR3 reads CASSQDTGPRSVQYF. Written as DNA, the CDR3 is TGCGCCAGCAGCCAAGACACCGGTCCGAGAAGTGTTCAGTACTTC.

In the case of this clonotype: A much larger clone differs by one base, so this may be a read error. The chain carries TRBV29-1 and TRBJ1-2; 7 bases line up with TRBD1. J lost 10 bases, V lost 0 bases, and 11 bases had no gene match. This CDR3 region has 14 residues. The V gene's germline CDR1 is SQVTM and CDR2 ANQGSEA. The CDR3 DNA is TGCAGCGTTGAAGATTCAGGGACAGAGAATCTCTACACCTTC. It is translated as CSVEDSGTENLYTF.

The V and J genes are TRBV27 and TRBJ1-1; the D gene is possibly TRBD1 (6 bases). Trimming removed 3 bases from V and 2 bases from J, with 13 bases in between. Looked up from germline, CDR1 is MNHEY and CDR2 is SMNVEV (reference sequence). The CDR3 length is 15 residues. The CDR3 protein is CASSFMGGANTEAFF. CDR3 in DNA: TGTGCCAGCAGTTTTATGGGGGGCGCAAACACTGAAGCTTTCTTT.

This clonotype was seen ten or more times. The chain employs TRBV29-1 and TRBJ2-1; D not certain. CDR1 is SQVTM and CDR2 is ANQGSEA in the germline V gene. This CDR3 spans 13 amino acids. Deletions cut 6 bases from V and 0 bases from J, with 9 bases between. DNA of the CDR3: TGCAGCGTCCTATGGAGCTCCTACAATGAGCAGTTCTTC. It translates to CSVLWSSYNEQFF.

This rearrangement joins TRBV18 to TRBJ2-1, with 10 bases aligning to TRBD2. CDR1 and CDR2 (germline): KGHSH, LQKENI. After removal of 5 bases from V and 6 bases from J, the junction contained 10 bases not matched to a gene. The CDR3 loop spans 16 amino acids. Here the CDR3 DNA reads TGTGCCAGCTCAGTTGCTAGCGGGAGTATCGGCAATGAGCAGTTCTTC. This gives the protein CASSVASGSIGNEQFF. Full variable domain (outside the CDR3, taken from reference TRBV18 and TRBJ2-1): NAGVMQNPRHLVRRRGQEARLRCSPMKGHSHVYWYRQLPEEGLKFMVYLQKENIIDESGMPKERFSAEFPKEGPSILRIQQVVRGDSAAYFCASSVASGSIGNEQFFGPGTRLTVL.

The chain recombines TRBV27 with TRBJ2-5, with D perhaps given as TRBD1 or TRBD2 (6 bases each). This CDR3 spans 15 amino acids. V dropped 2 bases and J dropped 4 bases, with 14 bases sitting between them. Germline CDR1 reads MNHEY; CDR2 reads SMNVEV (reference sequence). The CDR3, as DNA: TGTGCCAGCAGTTTAATCGGACGGGGGCCAGAGACCCAGTACTTC. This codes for CASSLIGRGPETQYF.

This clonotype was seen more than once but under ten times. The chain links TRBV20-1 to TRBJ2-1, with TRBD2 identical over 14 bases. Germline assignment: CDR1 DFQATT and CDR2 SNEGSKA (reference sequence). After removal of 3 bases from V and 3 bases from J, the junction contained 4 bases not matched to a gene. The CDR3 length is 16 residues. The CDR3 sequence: CSASLGLAGDYNEQFF. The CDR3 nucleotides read TGCAGTGCTAGCTTGGGACTAGCGGGGGACTACAATGAGCAGTTCTTC.

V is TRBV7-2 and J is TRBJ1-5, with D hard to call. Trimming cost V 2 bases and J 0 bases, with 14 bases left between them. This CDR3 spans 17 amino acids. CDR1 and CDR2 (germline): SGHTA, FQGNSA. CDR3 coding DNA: TGTGCCAGCAGCTTATTCGTGGGCGCGGGTAGCAATCAGCCCCAGCATTTT. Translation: CASSLFVGAGSNQPQHF.

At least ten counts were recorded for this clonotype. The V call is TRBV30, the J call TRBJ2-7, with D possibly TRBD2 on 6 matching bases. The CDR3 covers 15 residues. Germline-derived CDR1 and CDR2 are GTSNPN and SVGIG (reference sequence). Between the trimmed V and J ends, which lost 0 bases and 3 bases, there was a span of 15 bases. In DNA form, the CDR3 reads TGTGCCTGGAGTGTACCGGGAGTCCTGAGCTACGAGCAGTACTTC. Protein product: CAWSVPGVLSYEQYF.

As DNA, the CDR3 is TGTGCCAGCAGTCCCCCATCGGAAGAGACCCAGTACTTC. Protein product: CASSPPSEETQYF. This sequence joins TRBV28 and TRBJ2-5; D is unresolved. This CDR3 comprises 13 residues. Germline V gene data show CDR1 as MDHEN and CDR2 as SYDVKM. The V end lost 5 bases, the J end lost 3 bases, and 10 bases lay between the germline ends.

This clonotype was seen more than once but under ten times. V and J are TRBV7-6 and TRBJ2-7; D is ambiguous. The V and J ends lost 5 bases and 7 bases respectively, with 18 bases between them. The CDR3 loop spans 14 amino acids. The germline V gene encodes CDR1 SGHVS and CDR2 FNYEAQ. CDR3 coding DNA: TGTGCCAGCAGCCAGTTGGCTCTGGCCGGGGAGCAGTACTTC. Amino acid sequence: CASSQLALAGEQYF.

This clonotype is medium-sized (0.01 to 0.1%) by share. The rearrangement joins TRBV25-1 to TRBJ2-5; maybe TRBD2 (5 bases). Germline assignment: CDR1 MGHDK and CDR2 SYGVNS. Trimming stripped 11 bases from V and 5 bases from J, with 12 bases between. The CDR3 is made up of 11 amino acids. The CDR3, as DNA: TGTGCCTCGGGGATCGGGGAGACCCAGTACTTC. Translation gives CASGIGETQYF.

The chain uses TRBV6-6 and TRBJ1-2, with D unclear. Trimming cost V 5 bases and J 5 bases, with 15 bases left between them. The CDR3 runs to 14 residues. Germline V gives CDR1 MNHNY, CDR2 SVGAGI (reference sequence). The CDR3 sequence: CASSRQKGVYGYTF. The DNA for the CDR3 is TGTGCCAGCAGTCGCCAAAAGGGTGTATATGGCTACACCTTC.

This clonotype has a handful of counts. CDR3 amino acids: CASSLGAGTEDYGYTF. The DNA for the CDR3 is TGTGCCAGCAGCTTGGGCGCGGGAACCGAGGACTATGGCTACACCTTC. This sequence joins TRBV5-4 and TRBJ1-2; D remains unclear. CDR3 length: 16 residues. Germline assignment: CDR1 SGHNT and CDR2 YYREEE (reference sequence). With 0 bases removed from V and 3 bases from J, the gap between germline ends came to 15 bases.

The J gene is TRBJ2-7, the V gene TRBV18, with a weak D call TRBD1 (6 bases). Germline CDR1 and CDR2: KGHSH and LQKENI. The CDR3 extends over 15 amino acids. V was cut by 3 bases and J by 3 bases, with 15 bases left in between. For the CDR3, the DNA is TGTGCCAGCTCACCGGGGGCTACTAACTACTACGAGCAGTACTTC. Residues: CASSPGATNYYEQYF.

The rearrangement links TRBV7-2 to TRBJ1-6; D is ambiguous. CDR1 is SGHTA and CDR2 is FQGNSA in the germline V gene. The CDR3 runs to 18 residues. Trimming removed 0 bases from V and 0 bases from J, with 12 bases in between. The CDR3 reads CASSLAATPSSYNSPLHF. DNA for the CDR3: TGTGCCAGCAGCTTAGCTGCGACGCCGAGCTCCTATAATTCACCCCTCCACTTT.

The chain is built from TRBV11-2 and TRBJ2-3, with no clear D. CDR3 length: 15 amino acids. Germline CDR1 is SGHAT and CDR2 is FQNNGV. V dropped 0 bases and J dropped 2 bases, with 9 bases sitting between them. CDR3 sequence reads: CASSLDMAYTDTQYF. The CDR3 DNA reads TGTGCCAGCAGCTTAGATATGGCTTACACAGATACGCAGTATTTT.

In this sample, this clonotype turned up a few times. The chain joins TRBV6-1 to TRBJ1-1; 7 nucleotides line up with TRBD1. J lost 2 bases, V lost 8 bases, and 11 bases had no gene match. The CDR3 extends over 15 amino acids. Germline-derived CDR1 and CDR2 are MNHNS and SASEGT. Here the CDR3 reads CASAVRRGDNTEAFF. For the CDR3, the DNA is TGTGCCAGCGCTGTTCGCAGGGGGGACAACACTGAAGCTTTCTTT.

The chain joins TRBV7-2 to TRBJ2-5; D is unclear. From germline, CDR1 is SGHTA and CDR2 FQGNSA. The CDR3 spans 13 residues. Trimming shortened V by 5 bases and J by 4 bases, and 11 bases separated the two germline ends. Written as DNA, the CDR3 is TGTGCCAGCAGCCCTCAGTACCGAGAGACCCAGTACTTC. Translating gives CASSPQYRETQYF.

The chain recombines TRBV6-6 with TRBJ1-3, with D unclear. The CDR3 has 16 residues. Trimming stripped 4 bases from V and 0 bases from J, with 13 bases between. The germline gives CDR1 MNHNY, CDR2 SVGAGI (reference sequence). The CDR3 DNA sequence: TGTGCCAGCAGTTTCAGCGGCGGCTCCTCTGGAAACACCATATATTTT. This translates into CASSFSGGSSGNTIYF.

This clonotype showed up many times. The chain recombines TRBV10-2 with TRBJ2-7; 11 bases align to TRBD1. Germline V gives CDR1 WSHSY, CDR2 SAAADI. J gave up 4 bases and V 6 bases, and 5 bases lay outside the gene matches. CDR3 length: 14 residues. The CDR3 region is CASSQGTGGYEQYF. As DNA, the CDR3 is TGCGCCAGCAGCCAAGGGACAGGGGGGTACGAGCAGTACTTC.

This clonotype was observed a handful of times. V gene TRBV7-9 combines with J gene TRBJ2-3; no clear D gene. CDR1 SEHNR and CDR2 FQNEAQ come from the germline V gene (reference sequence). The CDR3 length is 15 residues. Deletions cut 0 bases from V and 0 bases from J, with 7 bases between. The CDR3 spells CASSLARASTDTQYF. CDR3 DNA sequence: TGTGCCAGCAGCTTAGCCCGAGCTAGCACAGATACGCAGTATTTT.

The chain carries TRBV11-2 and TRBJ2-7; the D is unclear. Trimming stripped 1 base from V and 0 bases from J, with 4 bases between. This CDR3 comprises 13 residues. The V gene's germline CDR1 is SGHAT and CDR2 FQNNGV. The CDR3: CASSLVYSYEQYF. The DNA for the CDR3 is TGTGCCAGCAGCTTAGTTTACTCCTACGAGCAGTACTTC.

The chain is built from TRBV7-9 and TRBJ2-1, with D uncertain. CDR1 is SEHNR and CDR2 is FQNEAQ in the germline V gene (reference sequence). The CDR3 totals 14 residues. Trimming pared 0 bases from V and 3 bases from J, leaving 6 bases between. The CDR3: CASSLAGIYNEQFF. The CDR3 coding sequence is TGTGCCAGCAGCTTAGCAGGGATCTACAATGAGCAGTTCTTC.

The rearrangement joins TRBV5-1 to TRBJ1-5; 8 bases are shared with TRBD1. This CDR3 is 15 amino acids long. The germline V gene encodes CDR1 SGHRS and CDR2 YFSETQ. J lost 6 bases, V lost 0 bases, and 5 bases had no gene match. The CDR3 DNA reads TGCGCCAGCAGCTTGGATGGACAGGGACGTCAGCCCCAGCATTTT. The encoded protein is CASSLDGQGRQPQHF.